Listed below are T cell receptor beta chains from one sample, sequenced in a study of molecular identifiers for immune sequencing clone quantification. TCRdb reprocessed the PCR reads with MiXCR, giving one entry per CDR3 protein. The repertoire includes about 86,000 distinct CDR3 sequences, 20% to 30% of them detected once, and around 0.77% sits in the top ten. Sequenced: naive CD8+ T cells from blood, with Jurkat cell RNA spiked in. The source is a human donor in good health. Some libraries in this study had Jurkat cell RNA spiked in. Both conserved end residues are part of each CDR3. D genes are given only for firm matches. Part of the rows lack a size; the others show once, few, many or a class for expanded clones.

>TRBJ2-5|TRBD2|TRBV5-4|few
CASSPKTGTSGYQETQYF
TGTGCCAGCAGCCCGAAAACGGGGACTAGCGGGTATCAAGAGACCCAGTACTTC
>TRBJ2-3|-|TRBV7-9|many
CASSLAGSTDTQYF
TGTGCCAGCAGCTTAGCAGGGAGCACAGATACGCAGTATTTT
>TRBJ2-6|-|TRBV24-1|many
CATSDPTSPGPAGANVLTF
TGTGCCACCAGTGACCCGACCTCCCCGGGGCCGGCTGGGGCCAACGTCCTGACTTTC
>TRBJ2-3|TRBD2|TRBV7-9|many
CASSLVVTSGSTDTQYF
TGTGCCAGCAGCTTAGTTGTGACTAGCGGCAGCACAGATACGCAGTATTTT
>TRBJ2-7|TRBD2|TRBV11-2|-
CASSSTAGEGKADEQYF
TGTGCCAGCAGCTCAACAGCCGGGGAGGGTAAGGCCGACGAGCAGTACTTC
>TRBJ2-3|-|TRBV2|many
CASSGTGLDTQYF
TGTGCCAGCAGTGGGACGGGGTTAGATACGCAGTATTTT
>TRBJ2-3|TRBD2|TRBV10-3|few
CAISLAGGSDTQYF
TGTGCCATCAGCCTAGCGGGAGGGTCAGATACGCAGTATTTT
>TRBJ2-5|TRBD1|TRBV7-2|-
CASSLGGTGGEETQYF
TGTGCCAGCAGCTTAGGAGGGACAGGGGGTGAAGAGACCCAGTACTTC
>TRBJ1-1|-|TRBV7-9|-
CASSSGSMGPEAFF
TGTGCCAGCAGTTCCGGGAGTATGGGCCCTGAAGCTTTCTTT
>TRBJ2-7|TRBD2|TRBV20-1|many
CSAFLLAGDVNEQYF
TGCAGTGCTTTTCTACTAGCGGGAGATGTCAACGAGCAGTACTTC
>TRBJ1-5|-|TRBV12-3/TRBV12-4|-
CASRGGGYRQPQHF
TGTGCCAGCAGAGGAGGAGGATATCGGCAGCCCCAGCATTTT
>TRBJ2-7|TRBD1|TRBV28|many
CASSLDLGTVFYEQYF
TGTGCCAGCAGTTTAGACCTTGGGACAGTTTTCTACGAGCAGTACTTC
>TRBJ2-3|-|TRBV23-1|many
CASKGELANTQYF
TGCGCCAGCAAAGGGGAACTGGCGAATACGCAGTATTTT
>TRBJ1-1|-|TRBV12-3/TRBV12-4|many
CASSFFLGMNTEAFF
TGTGCCAGCAGTTTCTTCCTGGGCATGAACACTGAAGCTTTCTTT
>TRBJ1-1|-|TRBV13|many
CASSLVDAAFF
TGTGCCAGCAGCTTAGTAGACGCGGCTTTCTTT